A single sample gave rise to the 22 T cell receptor beta chains below, sequenced in a study of shared clonotypes between healthy human individuals. The naive CD8 subset, CD45RO-negative cells positively selected for CCR7, excluded terminally differentiated effector memory CD45RA+ cells. Only in-frame clones appear in the TCRdb table, and some are missing; sequencing was by immunoSEQ multiplex PCR. The sample holds 500,000 to 700,000 clones, 85% to 95% seen once. The specimen sequenced was naive CD8+ T cells sorted from blood. The receptors come from a woman in her twenties or thirties in good health.

J is TRBJ1-4 and V is TRBV28; 7 bases are a match to TRBD1. Losses at the gene ends were 4 bases for V and 8 bases for J; bases not matched to a gene: 7. This CDR3 comprises 14 residues. Per the germline V gene, CDR1 is MDHEN and CDR2 is SYDVKM. The CDR3 reads CASSSNQGGEKLFF. The CDR3 DNA is TGTGCCAGCAGTTCAAATCAGGGGGGCGAAAAACTGTTTTTT.

The gene calls are TRBV13 and TRBJ2-7; the match to TRBD1 covers 9 bases. Germline CDR1 PRHDT, CDR2 FYEKMQ (reference sequence). Trimming at V came to 0 bases and at J to 5 bases, leaving 8 bases not matched to a gene. The CDR3 contains 16 residues. The CDR3 region is CASSLGPGTGINEQYF. As DNA, the CDR3 is TGTGCCAGCAGCTTAGGGCCGGGGACAGGGATCAACGAGCAGTACTTC.

The rearrangement links TRBV2 to TRBJ2-7; D is unclear. Trimming took 6 bases from V and 4 from J, leaving 7 bases between them. The CDR3 consists of 11 residues. Germline CDR1 SNHLY, CDR2 FYNNEI. The CDR3 bases are TGTGCCAGCAGCGACCAGTACGAGCAGTACTTC. Translating gives CASSDQYEQYF.

The chain is built from TRBV28 and TRBJ1-5; D possibly corresponds to TRBD1 (6 bases). CDR1 and CDR2 from the germline V gene are MDHEN and SYDVKM. V gave up 5 bases and J gave up 5 bases, with 16 bases separating them. The CDR3 covers 15 residues. CDR3 nucleotide sequence: TGTGCCAGCAGTCTGCCGACAGGACGAGATCAGCCCCAGCATTTT. It is translated as CASSLPTGRDQPQHF.

The chain has TRBV14 and TRBJ1-2; no reliable D call. CDR1 is SGHDN and CDR2 is FVKESK in the germline V gene. The CDR3 is 14 amino acids. V lost 1 base and J 4 bases, leaving 10 bases between the germline ends. The CDR3 here is CASSQARSGYGYTF. As DNA, the CDR3 is TGTGCCAGCAGCCAAGCTCGCAGTGGCTATGGCTACACCTTC.

This clone was seen more than once but under ten times. The V and J genes are TRBV2 and TRBJ2-5; a weak D match, TRBD1 (5 bases). The germline V and J ends were trimmed by 2 bases and 0 bases, with 13 bases remaining between them. CDR1 and CDR2 (germline): SNHLY, FYNNEI. The CDR3 spans 16 residues. The CDR3 region is CASSEQEGHHQETQYF. CDR3 DNA: TGTGCCAGCAGTGAACAAGAAGGACACCACCAAGAGACCCAGTACTTC.

This clone was observed a single time. This sample also contains other DNA sequences that code for the same CDR3. V is TRBV28 and J is TRBJ1-5; D gene ambiguous. Trimming cost V 5 bases and J 0 bases, with 8 bases left between them. The germline V gene has CDR1 MDHEN and CDR2 SYDVKM. This CDR3 is built from 14 residues. The DNA of the CDR3 is TGTGCCAGCAGTCTAAGGTATAGCAATCAGCCCCAGCATTTT. The encoded protein is CASSLRYSNQPQHF.

The V and J genes are TRBV28 and TRBJ1-1; possibly TRBD1 for D (5 bases). The V end was cut by 3 bases, the J end by 7 bases, with 18 bases between. Germline V lookup: CDR1 MDHEN, CDR2 SYDVKM. This CDR3 is 15 amino acids long. As DNA, the CDR3 is TGTGCCAGCAGTTTTAGTGTAGGGAGGGGTCATGAAGCTTTCTTT. Protein product: CASSFSVGRGHEAFF.

This chain links TRBV12-5 with TRBJ2-7; TRBD2 agrees at 9 bases. Trimming at V came to 3 bases and at J to 6 bases, leaving 9 bases not matched to a gene. Germline CDR1 LGHNT, CDR2 FRNRAP. The CDR3 covers 15 residues. The CDR3 DNA follows: TGTGCTAGTGGTTTAGAAAGCGGGAGGAGGTGCGAGCAGTACTTC. The encoded protein is CASGLESGRRCEQYF.

V and J are TRBV19 and TRBJ1-1, with D tentatively TRBD1 (5 bases). Germline CDR1 is LNHDA and CDR2 is SQIVND (reference sequence). V lost 3 bases and J 4 bases, leaving 15 bases between the germline ends. This CDR3 is built from 15 residues. The CDR3 region has the DNA TGTGCCAGTAGTATTCGGGGGTTTGGGCGCACTGAAGCTTTCTTT. Its translation is CASSIRGFGRTEAFF.

The J gene is TRBJ2-2, the V gene TRBV4-2; 7 bases agree with TRBD1. Germline lookup yields CDR1 LGHNA and CDR2 YNFKEQ. This CDR3 is built from 17 residues. V shed 2 bases and J 6 bases; nucleotides not matched to a gene: 12. In DNA form, the CDR3 reads TGTGCCAGCAGCCAACCAGAAGTTACAGGGGCCGCCGGGGAGCTGTTTTTT. This gives the protein CASSQPEVTGAAGELFF.

The chain carries TRBV30 and TRBJ1-1, with D unclear. CDR3 length equals 11 residues. Germline V CDR1 and CDR2: GTSNPN, SVGIG (reference sequence). The ends were cut back, 2 bases at V and 6 bases at J, with 7 bases in the middle. The CDR3 loop reads CAWSRAAEAFF. The CDR3 DNA follows: TGTGCCTGGAGTAGGGCCGCTGAAGCTTTCTTT.

The CDR3 spells CASSPSSSGRSKDEQYF. The DNA for the CDR3 is TGCGCCAGCAGCCCGTCCTCGAGTGGGAGGTCTAAGGACGAGCAGTACTTC. The rearrangement uses TRBV23-1 and TRBJ2-7; maybe TRBD2 (6 bases). TRBV23-1 is designated an ORF whose function remains uncertain. CDR3 size: 17 residues. Trimming left V 6 bases short and J 5 bases short, with 26 bases between.

The gene calls are TRBV7-9 and TRBJ1-2, with D possibly TRBD1 on 6 matching bases. Germline CDR1 and CDR2: SEHNR and FQNEAQ (reference sequence). Trimming shortened V by 4 bases and J by 8 bases, and 14 bases separated the two germline ends. The CDR3 sequence is 13 residues long. This CDR3 is CASSWEQGNGYTF. The CDR3 DNA is TGTGCCAGCAGCTGGGAACAGGGAAACGGCTACACCTTC.

J is TRBJ2-1 and V is TRBV30, with 10 bases that match TRBD2. Trimming cost V 4 bases and J 5 bases; bases outside gene matches: 8. Germline CDR1 is GTSNPN and CDR2 is SVGIG (reference sequence). The CDR3 has 15 residues. The CDR3 loop reads CAWTVGAGGDNEQFF. Here the CDR3 DNA reads TGTGCCTGGACCGTTGGAGCGGGAGGGGACAATGAGCAGTTCTTC.

The CDR3 loop reads CASRWWQGWEPQHF. The DNA for the CDR3 is TGTGCCAGCCGTTGGTGGCAGGGGTGGGAGCCCCAGCATTTT. The chain combines TRBV6-5 with TRBJ1-5, with a possible D match to TRBD1 (6 bases). Trimming left V 8 bases short and J 8 bases short, with 19 bases between. Per germline, CDR1 MNHEY and CDR2 SVGAGI. The CDR3 sequence is 14 residues long.

The gene calls are TRBV13 and TRBJ2-6; D not resolved. The V end lost 5 bases, the J end lost 0 bases, and 11 bases lay between the germline ends. The CDR3 extends over 16 amino acids. CDR1 and CDR2 (germline): PRHDT, FYEKMQ (reference sequence). CDR3 protein: CASSLDESSGANVLTF. The CDR3 nucleotides are TGTGCCAGCAGCCTGGACGAAAGCTCTGGGGCCAACGTCCTGACTTTC.

This clone was recorded only once. The chain uses TRBV5-6 and TRBJ2-7, with TRBD1 as a possible D gene (5 bases). The CDR3 totals 12 residues. V was trimmed by 6 bases and J by 5 bases, leaving 12 bases between them. Germline assignment: CDR1 SGHDT and CDR2 YYEEEE. CDR3 region: CASNDRTHEQYF. CDR3 DNA: TGTGCCAGCAACGACAGAACGCACGAGCAGTACTTC.

The CDR3 DNA is TGTGCCAGCAGCCCCTACAGGGGACCCTACAATGAGCAGTTCTTC. Amino acids: CASSPYRGPYNEQFF. J is TRBJ2-1 and V is TRBV7-3; 7 nucleotides align to TRBD1. CDR1 and CDR2 from the germline V gene are SGHTA and FQGTGA. Losses at the gene ends were 5 bases for V and 2 bases for J; bases not matched to a gene: 6. The CDR3 has 15 amino acids.

The chain joins TRBV2 to TRBJ2-3, with 7 bases that match TRBD1. The V gene's germline CDR1 is SNHLY and CDR2 FYNNEI. After removal of 7 bases from V and 1 base from J, the junction contained 8 bases not matched to a gene. The length of the CDR3 is 15 residues. The CDR3 sequence: CASKKGAIGTDTQYF. In DNA form, the CDR3 reads TGTGCCAGCAAAAAGGGGGCAATAGGCACAGATACGCAGTATTTT.

This sequence joins TRBV9 and TRBJ2-3; D is unresolved. This CDR3 has 13 amino acids. The germline gives CDR1 SGDLS, CDR2 YYNGEE. Trimming cost V 2 bases and J 4 bases, with 8 bases left between them. The CDR3 DNA reads as TGTGCCAGCAGCGTCCGATTGTCAGATACGCAGTATTTT. Amino acids: CASSVRLSDTQYF.

The chain couples TRBV27 to TRBJ2-5, with TRBD1 identical over 7 bases. Per germline, CDR1 MNHEY and CDR2 SMNVEV (reference sequence). This CDR3 contains 14 residues. V was pared by 5 bases and J by 4 bases, with 7 bases of the junction left unmatched. The CDR3 here is CASSPRQGSETQYF. The CDR3 nucleotides read TGTGCCAGCAGTCCAAGACAGGGATCAGAGACCCAGTACTTC.